Each of the 2 T cell receptor beta chains below was sequenced from the same sample in a study of blood T cell repertoires in COVID-19. Sequencing used immunoSEQ multiplex PCR; TCRdb keeps in-frame clones, though not all of them. This sample carries about half a million clones, 70% to 90% of them seen once, and the ten largest clones take 3.2%. Sequencing used peripheral blood. The source is a human donor in a cohort sampled during active COVID-19.

This chain joins TRBV19 and TRBJ2-5; 7 bases align to TRBD1. Germline values: CDR1 LNHDA, CDR2 SQIVND (reference sequence). With 4 bases clipped from V and 3 bases from J, the junction kept 5 bases outside the gene matches. The CDR3 contains 14 residues. The DNA of the CDR3 is TGTGCCAGTAGTACCTCAGGGGGTAAAGAGACCCAGTACTTC. As protein: CASSTSGGKETQYF.

About this clone: One end of the junction fails to match germline, which may point to a read error. The J gene is TRBJ1-3, the V gene TRBV30; unclear D gene. CDR3 size: 14 residues. Germline V gene sequence: CDR1 GTSNPN, CDR2 SVGIG (reference sequence). CDR3 nucleotide sequence: TGTGCCTGGAGTGTACCCCGTTCTGGCAACACCATATATTTT. Residues: CAWSVPRSGNTIYF.